These 26 T cell receptor beta chains originate from one sample sequenced in a study of radiotherapy plus CTLA-4 blockade in lung cancer. This table comes from immunoSEQ multiplex PCR, and its TCRdb copy is limited to in-frame clones, with some not included. The profile shows about 66,000 clones, around 81% of them singletons. The specimen comprised peripheral blood, sampled from a patient treated with radiotherapy plus ipilimumab. These receptors all stem from a human donor with non-small cell lung cancer who had a partial response to radiotherapy plus ipilimumab.

This rearrangement joins TRBV5-1 to TRBJ2-3, with 11 bases that match TRBD1. Germline CDR1 is SGHRS and CDR2 is YFSETQ. CDR3 size: 16 residues. V gave up 4 bases and J gave up 3 bases; unmatched junction bases: 7. CDR3 coding DNA: TGCGCCAGCAGCCCGGACAGGGGGCAGGGGACAGATACGCAGTATTTT. This encodes CASSPDRGQGTDTQYF.

The sample holds a few counts of this clone. The gene calls are TRBV7-8 and TRBJ1-2; TRBD1 matches 7 bases. The CDR3 has 14 residues. Germline V lookup: CDR1 SGHVS, CDR2 FQNEAQ. Trimming took 1 base from V and 6 from J; bases not matched to a gene: 5. DNA for the CDR3: TGTGCCAGCAGCTTAGAAGACAGGGCGGATGGCTACACCTTC. It yields the protein CASSLEDRADGYTF.

The chain joins TRBV2 to TRBJ2-5; 8 nucleotides match TRBD1. This CDR3 comprises 15 residues. The V gene end was trimmed by 6 bases and the J gene end by 1 base; junction bases not matched to a gene: 7. Per the germline V gene, CDR1 is SNHLY and CDR2 is FYNNEI. The CDR3 protein is CASRPDRGPQETQYF. The CDR3 DNA reads as TGTGCCAGCAGACCTGACAGGGGTCCCCAAGAGACCCAGTACTTC.

In this sample, this clone turned up once. The chain couples TRBV18 to TRBJ1-3, with TRBD1 identical over 8 bases. Germline trimming cut 3 bases from V and 4 bases from J; bases unmatched to any gene: 2. The germline V gene has CDR1 KGHSH and CDR2 LQKENI. The CDR3 contains 14 residues. Written as DNA, the CDR3 is TGTGCCAGCTCACCGGACAGGGCAGGAAACACCATATATTTT. Its protein product is CASSPDRAGNTIYF.

The V gene is TRBV4-2, the J gene TRBJ2-5, with D possibly being TRBD2 (5 bases). The V end was cut by 1 base, the J end by 1 base, with 10 bases between. Germline V gene lookup returns CDR1 LGHNA and CDR2 YNFKEQ. The CDR3 consists of 15 residues. The CDR3 DNA is TGTGCCAGCAGCCAAGGGACTCCCCTCCAAGAGACCCAGTACTTC. Protein sequence: CASSQGTPLQETQYF.

V usage is TRBV5-5 and J usage is TRBJ1-1; the match to TRBD1 covers 7 bases. Germline V CDR1 and CDR2: SGHKS, YYEKEE (reference sequence). J was trimmed by 6 bases and V by 6 bases; bases with no gene match: 8. The CDR3 runs to 13 residues. The CDR3 loop is CASTSTGEAEAFF. DNA of the CDR3: TGTGCCAGCACCTCTACAGGGGAGGCTGAAGCTTTCTTT.

V and J are TRBV28 and TRBJ2-3; tentatively, D is TRBD2 (7 bases). In germline, CDR1 is MDHEN, CDR2 SYDVKM. The CDR3 is 15 amino acids. The V end lost 2 bases, the J end lost 5 bases, and 14 bases lay between the germline ends. CDR3 nucleotides: TGTGCCAGCAGTTTAGCGGGGGCCCGTGGAGATACGCAGTATTTT. Its translation is CASSLAGARGDTQYF.

The J gene is TRBJ1-5, the V gene TRBV19; perhaps TRBD1 as D (6 bases). V dropped 6 bases and J dropped 0 bases, with 12 bases sitting between them. Germline lookup yields CDR1 LNHDA and CDR2 SQIVND (reference sequence). This CDR3 has 15 amino acids. CDR3 DNA: TGTGCCAGTAGGATCCAGGGGTCTAGCAATCAGCCCCAGCATTTT. Protein sequence: CASRIQGSSNQPQHF.

The CDR3 DNA reads TGTGCCAGCACCACACAGTTCAGAGGACAGGGGGACTCCTACGAGCAGTACTTC. It yields the protein CASTTQFRGQGDSYEQYF. This chain joins TRBV11-2 and TRBJ2-5; TRBD1 matches 10 bases. The end of the DNA aligns better with TRBJ2-7, so the J call may be wrong. The CDR3 is made up of 18 amino acids. CDR1 SGHAT and CDR2 FQNNGV come from the germline V gene.

CDR3 amino acids: CASSQEGQRKAFF. CDR3 nucleotides: TGTGCCAGCAGCCAAGAGGGGCAGAGAAAAGCTTTCTTT. This sequence joins TRBV14 and TRBJ1-1; tentatively, D is TRBD1 (5 bases). The CDR3 has 13 residues. The germline gives CDR1 SGHDN, CDR2 FVKESK. The V and J ends lost 0 bases and 9 bases respectively, with 11 bases between them.

Turning to this clone: Other DNA sequences in the sample encode the same CDR3. The chain links TRBV5-1 to TRBJ2-1, with D tentatively TRBD2 (6 bases). V lost 0 bases and J 1 base, leaving 8 bases between the germline ends. Germline values: CDR1 SGHRS, CDR2 YFSETQ. CDR3 length: 15 residues. As DNA, the CDR3 is TGCGCCAGCAGCTTGGGGGGGGTTTCCTACAATGAGCAGTTCTTC. Protein sequence: CASSLGGVSYNEQFF.

This clone appeared a single time. The CDR3 loop reads CAISESDWDRSSHTEAFF. The CDR3 coding sequence is TGTGCCATCAGTGAGTCAGACTGGGACAGGAGTTCACACACTGAAGCTTTCTTT. This sequence joins TRBV10-3 and TRBJ1-1; 8 bases are a match to TRBD1. In germline, CDR1 is ENHRY, CDR2 SYGVKD. The CDR3 runs 18 residues. Unmatched junction bases numbered 12, after V lost 0 bases and J lost 3 bases.

The chain links TRBV6-5 to TRBJ1-2; D gene uncertain. V was trimmed by 6 bases and J by 8 bases, leaving 10 bases between them. Germline CDR1 reads MNHEY; CDR2 reads SVGAGI. The CDR3 contains 11 residues. The CDR3 DNA is TGTGCCAGCAGCAACCAGAGGGGCTACACCTTC. Protein product: CASSNQRGYTF.

CDR3 sequence reads: CASSDRQGLNTGELFF. CDR3 nucleotides: TGTGCCAGCAGCGACCGACAGGGGCTGAACACCGGGGAGCTGTTTTTT. The chain carries TRBV9 and TRBJ2-2, with TRBD1 identical over 8 bases. The CDR3 totals 16 residues. Germline V gene sequence: CDR1 SGDLS, CDR2 YYNGEE. The V and J ends lost 3 bases and 1 base, in that order; junction bases with no gene match: 5.

The V call is TRBV28, the J call TRBJ2-5; TRBD1 is a possible D gene (6 bases). The DNA matches TRBJ2-7 better at its end, which makes the J call doubtful. CDR3 length equals 16 residues. Germline lookup yields CDR1 MDHEN and CDR2 SYDVKM. The CDR3 spells CASRRTGTKGSYEQYF. CDR3 bases: TGTGCCAGCAGACGGACCGGGACAAAAGGGTCCTACGAGCAGTACTTC.

The chain couples TRBV5-1 to TRBJ2-2; possible D gene TRBD2, 6 bases. The CDR3 length is 15 residues. Trimming cost V 4 bases and J 3 bases, with 13 bases left between them. Per the germline V gene, CDR1 is SGHRS and CDR2 is YFSETQ. The DNA for the CDR3 is TGCGCCAGCAGCCTGCGGGGAGAGGACACCGGGGAGCTGTTTTTT. Protein product: CASSLRGEDTGELFF.

This chain connects TRBV4-2 to TRBJ1-4; D gene uncertain. Trimming cost V 1 base and J 3 bases, with 9 bases left between them. The CDR3 runs 15 residues. Germline loops: CDR1 LGHNA, CDR2 YNFKEQ. CDR3 sequence reads: CASSQVGGSNEKLFF. In nucleotides, the CDR3 is TGTGCCAGCAGCCAAGTGGGAGGGTCTAATGAAAAACTGTTTTTT.

As to this clone: One end of the junction fails to match germline, which may point to a read error. The rearrangement joins TRBV28 to TRBJ2-3, with 10 bases that match TRBD2. Germline loops: CDR1 MDHEN, CDR2 SYDVKM. The CDR3 spans 15 residues. CDR3: CASTLAGGGTDTQYF. The CDR3 DNA reads TGTGCCAGCACTTTAGCGGGAGGAGGCACAGATACGCAGTATTTT. The whole variable domain, filled in from reference TRBV28 and TRBJ2-3, reads DVKVTQSSRYLVKRTGEKVFLECVQDMDHENMFWYRQDPGLGLRLIYFSYDVKMKEKGDIPEGYSVSREKKERFSLILESASTNQTSMYLCASTLAGGGTDTQYFGPGTRLTVL.

The V call is TRBV7-3, the J call TRBJ2-4; TRBD2 is a possible D gene (7 bases). Looked up from germline, CDR1 is SGHTA and CDR2 is FQGTGA. The ends were cut back, 6 bases at V and 8 bases at J, with 20 bases in the middle. The CDR3 is 15 amino acids. The CDR3 sequence: CASSPGPGRGDIQYF. CDR3 nucleotides: TGTGCCAGCAGTCCGGGTCCGGGGAGGGGGGACATTCAGTACTTC.

V usage is TRBV29-1 and J usage is TRBJ1-1; D might be TRBD1 (5 bases). The germline gives CDR1 SQVTM, CDR2 ANQGSEA. This CDR3 comprises 10 residues. V lost 8 bases, J lost 7 bases, and 11 bases lay in between. CDR3 in DNA: TGCAGCACCGACAGTGATGAAGCTTTCTTT. This sequence encodes CSTDSDEAFF.

This sequence joins TRBV19 and TRBJ1-1; no definite D call. The germline CDR1 and CDR2 sequences are LNHDA and SQIVND (reference sequence). The V end was cut by 8 bases, the J end by 4 bases, with 8 bases between. There are 11 residues in the CDR3. CDR3 nucleotide sequence: TGTGCCAGTTCCCAGGCCACTGAAGCTTTCTTT. Its protein product is CASSQATEAFF.

The V gene is TRBV6-6, the J gene TRBJ1-2, with D tentatively TRBD1 (6 bases). This CDR3 is built from 14 residues. Germline lookup yields CDR1 MNHNY and CDR2 SVGAGI (reference sequence). Trimming left V 6 bases short and J 4 bases short, with 15 bases between. Here the CDR3 DNA reads TGTGCCAGCAGGCAGGCCGCAGGGGTCTATGGCTACACCTTC. This translates into CASRQAAGVYGYTF.

This chain connects TRBV28 to TRBJ2-7, with 8 bases identical to TRBD1. CDR3 length: 15 amino acids. The germline CDR1 and CDR2 sequences are MDHEN and SYDVKM. The V gene end was trimmed by 6 bases and the J gene end by 5 bases; junction bases not matched to a gene: 12. CDR3 loop: CASSPPGGRSHEQYF. The CDR3 nucleotides read TGTGCCAGCAGCCCGCCAGGGGGCCGGTCCCACGAGCAGTACTTC.

This clone was picked up a small number of times. V is TRBV5-1 and J is TRBJ1-2; 7 bases fit TRBD1. The ends lost 4 bases at V and 1 base at J; junction bases unmatched: 7. The CDR3 length is 15 residues. The V gene's germline CDR1 is SGHRS and CDR2 YFSETQ. CDR3 coding DNA: TGCGCCAGCAGCGGGGGGACAGCCTTTAACTATGGCTACACCTTC. This translates into CASSGGTAFNYGYTF.

This chain uses TRBV27 with TRBJ1-6; D possibly corresponds to TRBD1 (6 bases). The germline V gene has CDR1 MNHEY and CDR2 SMNVEV (reference sequence). The CDR3 has 17 residues. Trimming pared 4 bases from V and 2 bases from J, leaving 15 bases between. The CDR3 protein is CASSSPGGWTYNSPLHF. CDR3 in DNA: TGTGCCAGCAGTTCTCCGGGGGGCTGGACCTATAATTCACCCCTCCACTTT.

The gene calls are TRBV11-2 and TRBJ1-4; 10 bases line up with TRBD1. CDR1 and CDR2 from the germline V gene are SGHAT and FQNNGV. The V and J ends lost 5 bases and 5 bases, in that order; junction bases with no gene match: 11. The CDR3 covers 17 residues. CDR3 nucleotides: TGTGCCAGCAGCGCCCGGGACAGGGGAAGATGGAATGAAAAACTGTTTTTT. Translating it yields CASSARDRGRWNEKLFF.